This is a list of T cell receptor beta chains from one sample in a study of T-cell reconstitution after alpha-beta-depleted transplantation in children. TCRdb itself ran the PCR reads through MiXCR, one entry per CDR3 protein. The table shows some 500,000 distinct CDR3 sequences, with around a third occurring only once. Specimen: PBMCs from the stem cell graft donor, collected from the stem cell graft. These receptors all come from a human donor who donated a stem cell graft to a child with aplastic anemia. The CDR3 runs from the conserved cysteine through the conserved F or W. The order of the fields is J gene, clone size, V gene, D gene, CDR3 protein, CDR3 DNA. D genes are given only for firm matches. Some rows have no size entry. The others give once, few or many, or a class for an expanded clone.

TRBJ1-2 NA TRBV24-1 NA CATSDFVEGRPNGYTF TGTGCCACCAGTGATTTTGTGGAGGGGCGCCCGAATGGCTACACCTTC
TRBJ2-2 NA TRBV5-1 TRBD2 CASSSPRTSGMGGELFF TGCGCCAGCAGCTCTCCGCGGACTAGCGGGATGGGCGGGGAGCTGTTTTTT
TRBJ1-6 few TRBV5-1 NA CASSLMTEDNSPLHF TGCGCCAGCAGCTTGATGACGGAAGATAATTCACCCCTCCACTTT
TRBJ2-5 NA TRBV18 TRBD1 CASCPRGSETQYF TGTGCCAGCTGTCCCAGGGGGTCGGAGACCCAGTACTTC
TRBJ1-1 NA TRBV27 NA CASSPVTPYSEAFF TGTGCCAGCAGTCCCGTAACCCCGTATAGTGAAGCTTTCTTT
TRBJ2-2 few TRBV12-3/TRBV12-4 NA CASSNLAGELFF TGTGCCAGCAGTAACCTCGCCGGGGAGCTGTTTTTT
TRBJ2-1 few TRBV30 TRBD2 CAWSLPGLGYEQFF TGTGCCTGGAGTCTACCGGGACTAGGATATGAGCAGTTCTTC
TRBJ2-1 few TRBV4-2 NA CASSQVSGGYNEQFF TGTGCCAGCAGCCAAGTTAGCGGAGGCTACAATGAGCAGTTCTTC
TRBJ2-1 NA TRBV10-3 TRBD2 CAISLIGLATDNEQFF TGTGCCATCAGTTTAATTGGACTAGCGACCGACAATGAGCAGTTCTTC
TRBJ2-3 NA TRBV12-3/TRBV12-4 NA CASTLLVGSTDTQYF TGTGCCAGCACCCTACTCGTGGGGAGCACAGATACGCAGTATTTT
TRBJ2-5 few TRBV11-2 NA CASSPIGRGAGETQYF TGTGCCAGCAGCCCTATCGGTCGGGGGGCCGGTGAGACCCAGTACTTC
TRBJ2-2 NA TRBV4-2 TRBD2 CASSQVSSGSGTGELFF TGTGCCAGCAGCCAAGTGTCTAGCGGGAGTGGCACCGGGGAGCTGTTTTTT
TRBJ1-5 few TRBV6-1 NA CASSVDRNYQPQHF TGTGCCAGCAGTGTTGACAGGAACTATCAGCCCCAGCATTTT
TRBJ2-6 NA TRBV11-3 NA CASSPGWANVLTF TGTGCCAGCAGCCCCGGGTGGGCCAACGTCCTGACTTTC
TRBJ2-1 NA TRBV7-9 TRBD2 CASSTYPSGSNEQFF TGTGCCAGCAGCACCTACCCTAGCGGGAGCAATGAGCAGTTCTTC
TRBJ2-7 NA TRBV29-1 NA CSVSGNSYEQYF TGCAGCGTGAGCGGTAACTCCTACGAGCAGTACTTC
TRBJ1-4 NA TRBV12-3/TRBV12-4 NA CASSLLGIGNEKLFF TGTGCCAGCAGTTTACTAGGGATCGGTAATGAAAAACTGTTTTTT
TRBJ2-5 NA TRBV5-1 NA CASSRLTDQETQYF TGCGCCAGCAGCCGTTTGACCGACCAAGAGACCCAGTACTTC
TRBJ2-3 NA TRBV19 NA CASSILAGITDTQYF TGTGCCAGTAGTATTTTGGCAGGGATCACAGATACGCAGTATTTT
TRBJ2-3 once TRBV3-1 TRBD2 CASSHVSTSGSTDTQYF TGTGCCAGCAGCCACGTGTCTACTAGCGGAAGCACAGATACGCAGTATTTT
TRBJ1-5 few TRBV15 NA CATSRRGTEFGQPQHF TGTGCCACCAGCAGACGCGGGACGGAGTTTGGGCAGCCCCAGCATTTT
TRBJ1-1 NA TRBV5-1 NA CASSTEPNTEAFF TGCGCCAGCAGCACCGAACCGAACACTGAAGCTTTCTTT
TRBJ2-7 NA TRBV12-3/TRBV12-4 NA CASSLQGGHYEQYF TGTGCCAGCAGTTTACAAGGGGGTCATTACGAGCAGTACTTC
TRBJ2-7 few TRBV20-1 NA CSARASQNYEQYF TGCAGTGCTAGAGCGTCACAGAACTACGAGCAGTACTTC
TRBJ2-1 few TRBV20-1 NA CSATKASVFGNEQFF TGCAGTGCGACAAAAGCGTCGGTTTTCGGCAATGAGCAGTTCTTC
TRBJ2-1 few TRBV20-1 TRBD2 CSARTSGSQPEQFF TGCAGTGCTAGGACTAGCGGGAGTCAACCTGAGCAGTTCTTC
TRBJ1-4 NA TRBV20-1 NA CSASNGGTAEKLFF TGCAGTGCTTCGAATGGGGGGACGGCGGAAAAACTGTTTTTT
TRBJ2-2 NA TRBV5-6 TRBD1 CASSWGQGPIANTGELFF TGTGCCAGCAGCTGGGGACAGGGTCCGATAGCGAACACCGGGGAGCTGTTTTTT
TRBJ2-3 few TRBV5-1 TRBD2 CASSPDSGSRTDTQYF TGCGCCAGCAGCCCCGATAGCGGGAGCCGTACAGATACGCAGTATTTT
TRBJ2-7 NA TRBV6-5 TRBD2 CASSYAKTSVRDEQYF TGTGCCAGCAGTTACGCCAAAACTAGCGTCAGAGACGAGCAGTACTTC
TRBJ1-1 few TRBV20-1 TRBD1 CSATNPQGYNTEAFF TGCAGTGCTACGAATCCACAGGGGTATAACACTGAAGCTTTCTTT
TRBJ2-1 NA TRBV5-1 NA CASSRGGLRPSYNEQFF TGCGCCAGCAGCCGAGGGGGACTTCGACCTTCCTACAATGAGCAGTTCTTC
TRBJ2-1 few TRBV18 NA CASSPSNEQFF TGTGCCAGCTCCCCTAGCAATGAGCAGTTCTTC
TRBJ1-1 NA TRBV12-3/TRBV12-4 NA CASSSTGGPEKAFF TGTGCCAGCAGTTCCACTGGGGGGCCAGAAAAAGCTTTCTTT
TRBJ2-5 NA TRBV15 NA CATSREAREWETQYF TGTGCCACCAGCAGAGAAGCACGCGAATGGGAGACCCAGTACTTC
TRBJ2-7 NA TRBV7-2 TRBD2 CASSLVTSGRMLYEQYF TGTGCCAGCAGCTTAGTAACTAGCGGGAGGATGTTATACGAGCAGTACTTC
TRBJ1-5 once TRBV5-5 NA CASSLASTNQPQHF TGTGCCAGCAGCTTGGCTAGCACAAATCAGCCCCAGCATTTT
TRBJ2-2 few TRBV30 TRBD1 CAWSEPTGDTGELFF TGTGCCTGGAGTGAACCGACAGGGGACACCGGGGAGCTGTTTTTT
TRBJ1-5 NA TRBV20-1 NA CSARVVTGSQPQHF TGCAGTGCTAGAGTAGTAACAGGGTCCCAGCCCCAGCATTTT
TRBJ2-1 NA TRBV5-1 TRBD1 CASSLEGWTGAYNEQFF TGCGCCAGCAGCTTGGAGGGCTGGACAGGGGCCTACAATGAGCAGTTCTTC
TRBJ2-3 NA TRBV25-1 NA CASSDHSTDTQYF TGTGCCAGCAGTGACCATAGCACAGATACGCAGTATTTT
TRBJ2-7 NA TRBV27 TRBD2 CASRGTSGWRYEQYF TGTGCCAGCAGGGGAACTAGCGGGTGGAGGTACGAGCAGTACTTC
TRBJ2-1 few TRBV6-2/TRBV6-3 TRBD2 CASSSRTSGKDEQFF TGTGCCAGCAGTTCCCGGACTAGCGGGAAAGATGAGCAGTTCTTC
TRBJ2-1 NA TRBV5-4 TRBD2 CASSLWGLGNEQFF TGTGCCAGCAGCTTGTGGGGACTAGGGAATGAGCAGTTCTTC
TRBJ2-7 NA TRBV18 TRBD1 CASSPNRDRINYEQYF TGTGCCAGCTCACCAAACCGGGACAGGATAAACTACGAGCAGTACTTC
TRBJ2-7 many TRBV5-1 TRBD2 CASSLAGGPGEQYF TGCGCCAGCAGCTTAGCGGGAGGGCCTGGCGAGCAGTACTTC
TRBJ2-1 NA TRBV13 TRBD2 CASSAGRTSGSEFF TGTGCCAGCAGCGCTGGACGGACTAGCGGGAGCGAGTTCTTC
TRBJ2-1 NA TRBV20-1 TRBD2 CCAIPSGSSYNEQFF TGCTGTGCTATCCCTAGCGGGAGCTCCTACAATGAGCAGTTCTTC
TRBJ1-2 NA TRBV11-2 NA CASSLADGYGYTF TGTGCCAGCAGCTTGGCGGACGGGTATGGCTACACCTTC
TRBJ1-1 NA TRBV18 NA CASAAGAGTEAFF TGTGCCAGCGCCGCGGGGGCGGGCACTGAAGCTTTCTTT
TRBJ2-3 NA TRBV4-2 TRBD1 CASSQGTGEDTQYF TGTGCCAGCAGCCAAGGAACAGGGGAAGATACGCAGTATTTT
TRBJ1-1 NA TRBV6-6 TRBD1 CASSGTGQSEAFF TGTGCCAGCAGCGGGACAGGGCAATCTGAAGCTTTCTTT
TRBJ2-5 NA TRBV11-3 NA CASSFSGGQETQYF TGTGCCAGCAGCTTCTCAGGGGGGCAAGAGACCCAGTACTTC
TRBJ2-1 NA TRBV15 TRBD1 CATSRGRTGTYNEQFF TGTGCCACCAGCAGGGGACGGACAGGGACCTACAATGAGCAGTTCTTC
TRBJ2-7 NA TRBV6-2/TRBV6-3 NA CASSMGLNPGEQYF TGTGCCAGCAGTATGGGACTGAATCCCGGGGAGCAGTACTTC
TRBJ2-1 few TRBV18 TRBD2 CASSYTSGTDNEQFF TGTGCCAGCTCATATACTAGCGGGACCGACAATGAGCAGTTCTTC
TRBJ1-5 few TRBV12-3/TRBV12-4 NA CASSLGRRGHSNQPQHF TGTGCCAGCAGTTTAGGTAGACGGGGCCATAGCAATCAGCCCCAGCATTTT